This T cell receptor (beta chain) is from a study of blood T cells in healthy people across ages (dated by TCRdb to the mid-2010s). With regard to the full study: In model experiments, template switching captured about one uniquely barcoded TCR beta cDNA molecule for every two T cells. The study measured age-related changes in TCR beta repertoire diversity using deep sequencing normalized with unique cDNA molecular identifiers. The donors were split into four age groups: young (average about 16 years), middle-aged (39), aged (62) and long-lived (about 82). To avoid experimental bias, donors of different ages were spread randomly across the sequencing lanes. For two donors (one aged 18 to 30 and one aged 80 or older), the study analyzed two additional independent replicas of 1 million unique cDNA reads from the same blood draw.

Donors were around 37 systemically healthy Caucasian individuals from Russia aged roughly 6 to 95 years. Ten milliliters of peripheral blood were drawn from each donor into EDTA-treated Vacutainer tubes. PBMCs were isolated by Ficoll-Paque density-gradient centrifugation, with at least 6 million obtained per sample. Total RNA, at least 5 micrograms per sample, was extracted from PBMCs with Trizol reagent. For every donor, an aliquot of PBMCs went through flow cytometry to measure the percentages of naive CD45RAhigh/CD27high T cells. Trimming accounts for 8 bases at V and 9 bases at J, while the number of junction bases matched to no gene is 13. Looking up the germline V gene yields CDR1 MNHEY and CDR2 SVGAGI. There are 15 amino acids in the CDR3, from cysteine to phenylalanine inclusive. Only the CDR3 DNA is retained, 45 bases long and in frame from the first base. Of note for this clonotype: Its binding antigen is unknown. No much larger clone exists at a distance of one base, and base qualities are not known.

What the work shows at the level of the full study, not this receptor alone: Because the CMV infection status of the donors was unknown, age-related changes in expanded clonotypes may potentially have been confounded. A strong correlation was found between observed TCR beta diversity and the percentage of naive T cells measured by flow cytometry. As age increased, observed TCR beta diversity per million T cells dropped in a roughly linear way, and a significant reduction was already evident by age about 40. Compared with the aged group, the long-lived group had more naive CD4+ T cells, fewer expanded clones and increased TCR diversity, a pattern suggesting age selection. Bulk unsorted PBMC profiling prevented conclusive comparison of naive and antigen-experienced compartments. Estimates of total diversity based on one million sequenced T cells were regarded as lower bounds and as underestimates.

Library preparation was by 5' RACE. The sequencer listed for this sample is Illumina HiSeq 2500. The second PCR ran for roughly 7 to 11 cycles and used a J-beta primer mix along with a sample-barcoded 5' primer. A template-switch 5' adaptor carrying 12 random nucleotides introduced a unique molecular identifier onto each TCR beta cDNA molecule. At least 3 million CDR3-containing paired-end reads were obtained from each sample. First-strand cDNA synthesis was performed from all RNA using the Mint cDNA synthesis kit, with priming by a TRBC-specific oligonucleotide. Following uracil-DNA glycosylase treatment, all cDNA underwent a first 18-cycle PCR with the universal primers M1SS and BC2_uni_R. The paper's processing steps were these. For normalization, 1 million high-quality reads were randomly selected from each sample, with every read carrying a distinct molecular identifier. Reads with shared molecular identifiers were discarded instead of being binned into consensus sequences. MiTCR, with a Q25 quality threshold and the strictest error-elimination algorithm, was used for CDR3 identification, clonotype clustering and error correction. A nonparametric unseen species model with Euler transformation was used to estimate a lower bound on total TCR beta diversity. The raw public reads went through TCRdb reprocessing: fastp at Q25, MiXCR clone calling, in-frame beta chains kept. CDR3 protein duplicates are merged, each entry listing the most common genes and DNA. TCRdb assigned the V and J calls; the authors' analysis was not used. The sample data list 380,000 or so distinct CDR3 sequences, and approximately 52% of these were observed just once. Of the sample, over 40% is held by the ten largest clones.

Sequenced input: blood. The source is a man in his 60s in good health. Recombination linked TRBV6-5 to TRBJ2-5, with 12 central nucleotides matching TRBD2. The nucleotides read TGTGCCAGCGGTATTGGACTAGCGGGATCCGGGGCCCAGTACTTC. It translates as CASGIGLAGSGAQYF.